A selection of T cell receptor delta chains follows, all from one sample in a study of Vδ1+ human thymocytes. TCRdb used CATT to re-call clones from the multiplex PCR reads. The table has fewer than 90,000 delta-chain clones, 30% to 40% seen once; the top ten hold under 0.3%. Material: Vdelta1+ gamma-delta thymocytes from the thymus. These receptor sequences come from a boy under three years old who had congenital heart surgery. The CDR3 runs from the conserved cysteine through the conserved F or W. Clone size is stated in some rows and not others, as once, few, many or a class when expanded.

clone size	CDR3 length	V gene	J gene	CDR3 protein
NA	18	TRDV1	TRDJ1	CALGELGGRTGGSDKLIF
NA	15	TRDV1	TRDJ1	CALGESGESGDKLIF
NA	20	TRDV1	TRDJ1	CALGEHGSLPRNPYTDKLIF
NA	20	TRDV1	TRDJ1	CALGFRPRPKTTTYTDKLIF
NA	26	TRDV1	TRDJ1	CALGELPVPTACTGGYAPKYTDKLIF
few	17	TRDV1	TRDJ1	CALGDPYAGWASGKLIF
NA	23	TRDV1	TRDJ1	CALGDLLPPSLGDTEEYTDKLIF
NA	20	TRDV1	TRDJ1	CALGAPSIFNGGADTDKLIF
NA	18	TRDV1	TRDJ1	CALGVDWGIRPYTDKLIF
NA	17	TRDV1	TRDJ1	CALGEIRWGIRTDKLIF
NA	23	TRDV1	TRDJ1	CALGELPPHTGGPPQPYTDKLIF
few	21	TRDV1	TRDJ2	CALGELPLTHWGIQLTAQLFF
few	19	TRDV1	TRDJ1	CALGPPVLGDSHPTDKLIF
NA	20	TRDV1	TRDJ1	CALGEDNESSAGGYTDKLIF
NA	27	TRDV1	TRDJ1	CALGELGRLVLGDPSIPRYDGTDKLIF
few	18	TRDV1	TRDJ1	CALGEVSPPRWSYDKLIF
few	21	TRDV1	TRDJ1	CALGEGTRESVGDTRTDKLIF
NA	21	TRDV1	TRDJ1	CALGARPLPTWGYALTDKLIF
NA	16	TRDV1	TRDJ1	CALGEMRMGDTDKLIF
NA	17	TRDV2	TRDJ1	CATEGSRFTKYTDKLIF
NA	17	TRDV1	TRDJ1	CALRAHPVGTYTDKLIF
few	21	TRDV1	TRDJ1	CALGELVGRTRWDIGTDKLIF
few	21	TRDV1	TRDJ1	CALGGPVTSLCTGNQTDKLIF
NA	22	TRDV1	TRDJ1	CALGDKGLPGGTGDPYTDKLIF
few	24	TRDV2	TRDJ2	CACDTVDTGGGSSGYVALTAQLFF
NA	18	TRDV1	TRDJ1	CALGELDRPLPCTDKLIF